This TCR beta chain derives from a study of T cell clonotyping in hematopoietic cell transplantation. On this clone: What it recognizes is unknown.

Looked up from germline, CDR1 is SQVTM and CDR2 is ANQGSEA. Between the trimmed V and J ends, which lost 7 bases and 4 bases, there was a span of 13 bases. CDR3 length: 12 amino acids. Whole-study findings and limits: Graft donor and pretransplant recipient Inverse Simpson Index values predicted broader posttransplant TCR diversity. CD4 and CD8 repertoire contributions could not be separated without sorting.

The method was immunoSEQ multiplex PCR; TCRdb's version includes in-frame clones alone and lacks a portion of them. The table lists tens of thousands of clones, 95% of them singletons, with 0.95% in the top ten. The chain combines TRBV29-1 with TRBJ1-2; D uncertain. The sequence was collected from a man aged 30 to 39 in good health. Some clones in this sample may be carry-over from other donors' samples. The source material was peripheral blood mononuclear cells. The CDR3 loop reads CSAKAGFYGYTF. For the CDR3, the DNA is TGCAGCGCCAAAGCGGGGTTCTATGGCTACACCTTC.